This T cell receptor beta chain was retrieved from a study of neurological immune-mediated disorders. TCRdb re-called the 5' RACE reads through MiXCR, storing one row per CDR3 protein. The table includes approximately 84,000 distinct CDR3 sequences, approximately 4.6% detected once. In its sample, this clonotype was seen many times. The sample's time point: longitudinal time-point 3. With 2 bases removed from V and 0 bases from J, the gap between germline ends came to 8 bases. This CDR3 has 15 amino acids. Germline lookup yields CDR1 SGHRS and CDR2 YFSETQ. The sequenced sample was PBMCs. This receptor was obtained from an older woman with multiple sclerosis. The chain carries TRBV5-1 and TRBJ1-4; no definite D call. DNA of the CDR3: TGCGCCAGCAGCTTTCGGCAAGCAACTAATGAAAAACTGTTTTTT. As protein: CASSFRQATNEKLFF.